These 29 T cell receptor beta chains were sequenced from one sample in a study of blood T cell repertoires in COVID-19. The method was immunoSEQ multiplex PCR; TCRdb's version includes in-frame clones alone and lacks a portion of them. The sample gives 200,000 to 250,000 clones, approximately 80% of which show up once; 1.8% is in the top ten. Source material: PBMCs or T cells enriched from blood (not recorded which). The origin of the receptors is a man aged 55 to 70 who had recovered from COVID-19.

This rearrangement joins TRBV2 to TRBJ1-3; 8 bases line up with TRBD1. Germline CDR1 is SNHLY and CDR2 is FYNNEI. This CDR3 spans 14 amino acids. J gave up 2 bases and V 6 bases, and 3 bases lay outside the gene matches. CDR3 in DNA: TGTGCCAGCAGCGGGACAGGCACTGGAAACACCATATATTTT. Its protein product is CASSGTGTGNTIYF.

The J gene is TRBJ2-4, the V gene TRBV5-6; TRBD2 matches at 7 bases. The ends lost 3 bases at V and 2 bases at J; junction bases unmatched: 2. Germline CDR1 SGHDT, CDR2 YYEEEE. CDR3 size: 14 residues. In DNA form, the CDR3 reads TGTGCCAGCAGCTGGGAGGGGTCCAAAAACATTCAGTACTTC. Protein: CASSWEGSKNIQYF. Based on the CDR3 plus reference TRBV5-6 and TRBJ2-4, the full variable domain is DAGVTQSPTHLIKTRGQQVTLRCSPKSGHDTVSWYQQALGQGPQFIFQYYEEEERQRGNFPDRFSGHQFPNYSSELNVNALLLGDSALYLCASSWEGSKNIQYFGAGTRLSVL.

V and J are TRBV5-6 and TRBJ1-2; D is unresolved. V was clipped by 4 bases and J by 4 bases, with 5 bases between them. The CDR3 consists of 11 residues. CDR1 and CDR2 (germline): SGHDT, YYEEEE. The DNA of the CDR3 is TGTGCCAGCAGCCGTTTCTATGGCTACACCTTC. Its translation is CASSRFYGYTF.

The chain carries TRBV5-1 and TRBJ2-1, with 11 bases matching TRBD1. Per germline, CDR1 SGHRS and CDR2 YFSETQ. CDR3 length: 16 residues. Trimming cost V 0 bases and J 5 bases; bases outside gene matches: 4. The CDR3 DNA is TGCGCCAGCAGCTTGGTGGGACAGGGGGTACACAATGAGCAGTTCTTC. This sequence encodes CASSLVGQGVHNEQFF.

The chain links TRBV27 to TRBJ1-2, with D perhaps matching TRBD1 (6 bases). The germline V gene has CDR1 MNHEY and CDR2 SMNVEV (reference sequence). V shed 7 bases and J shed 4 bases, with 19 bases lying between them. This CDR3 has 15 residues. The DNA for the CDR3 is TGTGCCAGCACCATTAACAACAGGGCACCCTATGGCTACACCTTC. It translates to CASTINNRAPYGYTF.

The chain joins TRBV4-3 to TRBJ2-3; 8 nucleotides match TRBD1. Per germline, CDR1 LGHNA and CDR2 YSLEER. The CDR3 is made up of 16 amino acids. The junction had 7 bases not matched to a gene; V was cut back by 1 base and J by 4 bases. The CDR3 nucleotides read TGCGCCAGCAGCCAAGCGCGGACAGGGTTGGCAGATACGCAGTATTTT. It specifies CASSQARTGLADTQYF.

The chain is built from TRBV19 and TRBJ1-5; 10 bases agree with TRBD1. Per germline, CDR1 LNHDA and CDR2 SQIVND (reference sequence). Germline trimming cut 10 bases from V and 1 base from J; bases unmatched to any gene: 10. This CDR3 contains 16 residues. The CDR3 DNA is TGTGCCACCCAAACCTTGGGACAGGGGAGCAATCAGCCCCAGCATTTT. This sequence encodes CATQTLGQGSNQPQHF. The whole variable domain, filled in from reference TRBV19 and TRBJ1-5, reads DGGITQSPKYLFRKEGQNVTLSCEQNLNHDAMYWYRQDPGQGLRLIYYSQIVNDFQKGDIAEGYSVSREKKESFPLTVTSAQKNPTAFYLCATQTLGQGSNQPQHFGDGTRLSIL.

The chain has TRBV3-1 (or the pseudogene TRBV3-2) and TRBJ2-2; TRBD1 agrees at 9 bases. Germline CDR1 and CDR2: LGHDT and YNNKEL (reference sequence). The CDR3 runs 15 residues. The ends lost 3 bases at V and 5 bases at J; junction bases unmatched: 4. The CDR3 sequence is CASSHGTGRTGELFF. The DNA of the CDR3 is TGTGCCAGCAGCCATGGGACAGGGAGGACCGGGGAGCTGTTTTTT.

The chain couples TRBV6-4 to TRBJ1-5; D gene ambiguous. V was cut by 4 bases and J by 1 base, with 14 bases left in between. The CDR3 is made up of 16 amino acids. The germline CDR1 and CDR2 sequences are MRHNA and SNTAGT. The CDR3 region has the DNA TGTGCCAGCAGTGTTGAGGGATCTCAGAGCAATCAGCCCCAGCATTTT. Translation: CASSVEGSQSNQPQHF.

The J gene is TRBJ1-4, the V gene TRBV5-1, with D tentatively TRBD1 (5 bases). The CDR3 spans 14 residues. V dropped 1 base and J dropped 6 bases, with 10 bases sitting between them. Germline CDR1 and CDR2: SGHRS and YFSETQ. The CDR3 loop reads CASSLHLGDEKLFF. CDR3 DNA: TGCGCCAGCAGCTTGCACTTAGGGGATGAAAAACTGTTTTTT.

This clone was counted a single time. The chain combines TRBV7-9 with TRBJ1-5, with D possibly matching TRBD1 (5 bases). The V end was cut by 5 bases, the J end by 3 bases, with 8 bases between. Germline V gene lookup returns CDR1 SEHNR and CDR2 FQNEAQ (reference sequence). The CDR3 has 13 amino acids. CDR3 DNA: TGTGCCAGCAGCCAGGGCTCCAATCAGCCCCAGCATTTT. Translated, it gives CASSQGSNQPQHF.

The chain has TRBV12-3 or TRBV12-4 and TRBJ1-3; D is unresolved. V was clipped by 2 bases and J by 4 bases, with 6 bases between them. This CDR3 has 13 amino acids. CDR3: CASSLFSGNTIYF. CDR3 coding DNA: TGTGCCAGCAGTTTATTTTCGGGAAACACCATATATTTT.

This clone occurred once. The chain's CDR3 is CASSSSDSRIYGYTF. In DNA form, the CDR3 reads TGTGCCAGCAGTTCGAGCGACAGCAGAATCTATGGCTACACCTTC. The V and J genes are TRBV6-2 or TRBV6-3 and TRBJ1-2, with a weak D call TRBD1 (5 bases). With 4 bases removed from V and 4 bases from J, the gap between germline ends came to 16 bases. The CDR3 runs to 15 residues. The germline V gene has CDR1 MNHEY and CDR2 SVGEGT.

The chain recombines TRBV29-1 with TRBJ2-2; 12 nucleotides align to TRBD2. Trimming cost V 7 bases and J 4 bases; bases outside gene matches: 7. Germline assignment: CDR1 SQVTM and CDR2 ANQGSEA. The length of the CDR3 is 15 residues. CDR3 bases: TGCAGCGCGACTAGCGGGGGAATTGGCACCGGGGAGCTGTTTTTT. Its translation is CSATSGGIGTGELFF.

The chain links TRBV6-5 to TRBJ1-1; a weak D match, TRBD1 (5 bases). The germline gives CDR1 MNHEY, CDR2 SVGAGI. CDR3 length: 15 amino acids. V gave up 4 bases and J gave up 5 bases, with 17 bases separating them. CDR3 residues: CASSSRSQGGTEAFF. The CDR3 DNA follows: TGTGCCAGCAGTTCCCGATCTCAGGGAGGAACTGAAGCTTTCTTT.

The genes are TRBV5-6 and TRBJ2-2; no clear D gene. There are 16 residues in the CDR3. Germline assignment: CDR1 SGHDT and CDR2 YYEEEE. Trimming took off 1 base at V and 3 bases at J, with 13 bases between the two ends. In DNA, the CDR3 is TGTGCCAGCAGCTTGCTGTCGAGACGGGACACCGGGGAGCTGTTTTTT. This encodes CASSLLSRRDTGELFF.

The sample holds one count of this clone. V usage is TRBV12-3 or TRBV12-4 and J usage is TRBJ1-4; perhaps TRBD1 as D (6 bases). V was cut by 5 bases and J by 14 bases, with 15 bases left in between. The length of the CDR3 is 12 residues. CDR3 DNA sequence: TGTGCCAGCAGTCCCGGACAGAGGAGGCTGTTTTTT. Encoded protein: CASSPGQRRLFF.

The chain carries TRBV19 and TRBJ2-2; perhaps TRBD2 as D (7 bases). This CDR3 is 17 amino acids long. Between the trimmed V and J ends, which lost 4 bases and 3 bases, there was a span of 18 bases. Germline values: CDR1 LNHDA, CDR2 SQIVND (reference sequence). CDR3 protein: CASSKGRGAVDTGELFF. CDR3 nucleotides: TGTGCCAGTAGTAAAGGCCGGGGGGCCGTTGACACCGGGGAGCTGTTTTTT.

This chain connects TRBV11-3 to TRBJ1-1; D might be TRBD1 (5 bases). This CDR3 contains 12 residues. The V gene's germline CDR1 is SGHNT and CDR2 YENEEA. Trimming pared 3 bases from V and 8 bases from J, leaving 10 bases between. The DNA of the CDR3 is TGTGCCAGCAGCTTTTCCCAGGGAGAAGCTTTCTTT. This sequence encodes CASSFSQGEAFF.

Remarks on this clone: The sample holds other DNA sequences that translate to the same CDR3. CDR3 DNA sequence: TGTGCCAGCAGCTACAACAGGGGGAACACTGAAGCTTTCTTT. This sequence encodes CASSYNRGNTEAFF. The chain employs TRBV11-3 and TRBJ1-1; TRBD1 matches at 7 bases. The CDR3 spans 14 residues. J gave up 1 base and V 4 bases, and 3 bases lay outside the gene matches. Germline V gene sequence: CDR1 SGHNT, CDR2 YENEEA.

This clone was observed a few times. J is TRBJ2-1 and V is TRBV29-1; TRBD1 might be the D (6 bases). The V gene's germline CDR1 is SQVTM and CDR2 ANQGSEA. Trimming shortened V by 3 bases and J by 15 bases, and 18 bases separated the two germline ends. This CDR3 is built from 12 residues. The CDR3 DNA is TGCAGCGTTGACCCCGGGACAACGTATCCGTTCTTC. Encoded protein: CSVDPGTTYPFF.

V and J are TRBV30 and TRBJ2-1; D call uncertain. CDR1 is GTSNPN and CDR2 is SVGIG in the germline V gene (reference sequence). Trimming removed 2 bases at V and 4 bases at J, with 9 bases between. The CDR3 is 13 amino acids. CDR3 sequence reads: CAWSRSGYNEQFF. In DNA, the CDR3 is TGTGCCTGGAGTCGGTCCGGGTACAATGAGCAGTTCTTC.

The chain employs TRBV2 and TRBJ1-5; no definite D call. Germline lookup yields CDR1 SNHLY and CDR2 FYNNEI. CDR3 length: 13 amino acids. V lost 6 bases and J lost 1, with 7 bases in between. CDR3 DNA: TGTGCCAGCAGGGCGGAGAGCAATCAGCCCCAGCATTTT. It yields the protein CASRAESNQPQHF.

The CDR3 DNA is TGTGCCTGGAGTCTTCGCCGGTATTTGGGCGCGGAGACCCAGTACTTC. Protein product: CAWSLRRYLGAETQYF. The chain recombines TRBV30 with TRBJ2-5; the D is unclear. Trimming removed 2 bases at V and 5 bases at J, with 21 bases between. This CDR3 spans 16 amino acids. Germline CDR1 reads GTSNPN; CDR2 reads SVGIG (reference sequence).

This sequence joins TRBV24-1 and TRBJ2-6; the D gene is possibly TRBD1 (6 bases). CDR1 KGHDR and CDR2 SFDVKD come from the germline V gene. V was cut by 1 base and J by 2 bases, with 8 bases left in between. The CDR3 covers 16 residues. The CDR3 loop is CATSDLGGTGANVLTF. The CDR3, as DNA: TGTGCCACCAGTGATTTAGGGGGAACTGGGGCCAACGTCCTGACTTTC.

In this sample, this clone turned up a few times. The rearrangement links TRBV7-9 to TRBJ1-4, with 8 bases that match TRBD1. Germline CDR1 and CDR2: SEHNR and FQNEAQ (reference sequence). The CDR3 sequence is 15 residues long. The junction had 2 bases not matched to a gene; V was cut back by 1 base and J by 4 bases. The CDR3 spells CASSLGQGINEKLFF. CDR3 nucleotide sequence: TGTGCCAGCAGCTTAGGACAGGGGATTAATGAAAAACTGTTTTTT.

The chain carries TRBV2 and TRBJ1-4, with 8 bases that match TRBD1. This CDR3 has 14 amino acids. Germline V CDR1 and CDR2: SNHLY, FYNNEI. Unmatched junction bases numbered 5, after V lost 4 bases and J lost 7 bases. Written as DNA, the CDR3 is TGTGCCAGCAGTGCGGGACAGGAGGGTGAAAAACTGTTTTTT. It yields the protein CASSAGQEGEKLFF.

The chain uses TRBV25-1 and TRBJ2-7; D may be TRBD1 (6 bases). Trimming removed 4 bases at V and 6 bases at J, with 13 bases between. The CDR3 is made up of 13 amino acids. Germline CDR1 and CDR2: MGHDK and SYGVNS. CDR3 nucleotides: TGTGCCAGCAGTGGACCAACAGGGTTCGAGCAGTACTTC. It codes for CASSGPTGFEQYF.

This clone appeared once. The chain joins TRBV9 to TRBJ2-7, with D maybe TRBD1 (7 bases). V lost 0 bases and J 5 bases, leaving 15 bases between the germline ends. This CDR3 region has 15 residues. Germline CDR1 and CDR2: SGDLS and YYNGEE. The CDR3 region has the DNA TGTGCCAGCAGCGTAGGCAGGGGGGTCGTCGACGAGCAGTACTTC. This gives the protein CASSVGRGVVDEQYF.